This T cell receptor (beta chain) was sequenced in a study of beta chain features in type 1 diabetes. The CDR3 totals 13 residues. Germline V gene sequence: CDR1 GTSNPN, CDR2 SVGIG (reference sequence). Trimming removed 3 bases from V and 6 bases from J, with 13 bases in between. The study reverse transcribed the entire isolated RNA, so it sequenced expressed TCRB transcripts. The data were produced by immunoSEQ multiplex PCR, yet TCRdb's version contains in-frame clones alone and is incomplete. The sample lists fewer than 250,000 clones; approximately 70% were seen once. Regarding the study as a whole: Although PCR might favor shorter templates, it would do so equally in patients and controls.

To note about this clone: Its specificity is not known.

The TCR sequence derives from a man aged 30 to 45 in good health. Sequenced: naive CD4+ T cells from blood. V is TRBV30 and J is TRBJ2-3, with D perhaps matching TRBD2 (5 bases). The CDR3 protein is CAWSEGLWDTQYF. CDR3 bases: TGTGCCTGGAGCGAGGGCCTATGGGATACGCAGTATTTT.